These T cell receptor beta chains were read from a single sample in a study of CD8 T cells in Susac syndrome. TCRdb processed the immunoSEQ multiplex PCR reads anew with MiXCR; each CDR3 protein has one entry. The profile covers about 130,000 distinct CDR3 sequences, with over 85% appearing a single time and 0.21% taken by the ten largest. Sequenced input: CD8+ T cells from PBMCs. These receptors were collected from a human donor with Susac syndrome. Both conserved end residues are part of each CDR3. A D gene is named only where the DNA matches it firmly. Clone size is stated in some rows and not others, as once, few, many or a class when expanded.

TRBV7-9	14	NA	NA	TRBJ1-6	TGTGCCAGCAGCTTAGACCGGATTGGGGCGCCCCTCCACTTT	CASSLDRIGAPLHF
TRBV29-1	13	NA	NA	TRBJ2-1	TGCAGCGTTGAAGAGAGGGCTTACAATGAGCAGTTCTTC	CSVEERAYNEQFF
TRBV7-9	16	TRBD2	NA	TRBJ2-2	TGTGCCAGCAGCCCCAGATTAAGCGGGAGCACCGGGGAGCTGTTTTTT	CASSPRLSGSTGELFF
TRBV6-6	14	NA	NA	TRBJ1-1	TGTGCCAGCACCCTTCACCCGCGGGGTCATGAAGCTTTCTTT	CASTLHPRGHEAFF
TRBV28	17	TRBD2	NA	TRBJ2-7	TGTGCCAGCAGTTTTGAGGCTAGCGGGAGGGCCTTTCGCGAGCAGTACTTC	CASSFEASGRAFREQYF
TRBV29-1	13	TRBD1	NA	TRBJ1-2	TGCAGCGTTTGGGACAGTTCTAACTATGGCTACACCTTC	CSVWDSSNYGYTF
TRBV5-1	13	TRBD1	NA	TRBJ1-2	TGCGCCAGCAGCTTGGGACAGGGACTCGGCTACACCTTC	CASSLGQGLGYTF
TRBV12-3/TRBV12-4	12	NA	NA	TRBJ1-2	TGTGCCAGCAGTTCCGACCTCCAGGGCTACACCTTC	CASSSDLQGYTF
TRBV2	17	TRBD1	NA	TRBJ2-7	TGTGCCAGCAGTGAATGGACAGGGGGCGTCGTAGAATACGAGCAGTACTTC	CASSEWTGGVVEYEQYF
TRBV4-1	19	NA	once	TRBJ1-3	TGCGCCAGCAGCCAAGCTGGCGCAGGGACGTTGGGCACTGGAAACACCATATATTTT	CASSQAGAGTLGTGNTIYF
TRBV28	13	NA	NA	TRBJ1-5	TGTGCCAGCAGAGAAATGGGAAATCAGCCCCAGCATTTT	CASREMGNQPQHF
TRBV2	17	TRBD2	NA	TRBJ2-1	TGTGCCAGCAGTCCGGGTAGCGGGGCGAGCTCCTACAATGAGCAGTTCTTC	CASSPGSGASSYNEQFF
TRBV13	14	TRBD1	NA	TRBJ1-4	TGTGCCAGCAGCCCTTGGACAGGGGATGAAAAACTGTTTTTT	CASSPWTGDEKLFF
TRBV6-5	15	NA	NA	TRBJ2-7	TGTGCCAGCAGTTGGGGGGAGGGGCAGGGGGTCGAGCAGTACTTC	CASSWGEGQGVEQYF
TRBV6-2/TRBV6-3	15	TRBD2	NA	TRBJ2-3	TGTGCCAGCAGCCCTGCGGGAGGGGGGGCAGATACGCAGTATTTT	CASSPAGGGADTQYF
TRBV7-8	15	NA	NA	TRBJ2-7	TGTGCCAGCAGCGGTGAACCGGGACGCACCTACGAGCAGTACTTC	CASSGEPGRTYEQYF
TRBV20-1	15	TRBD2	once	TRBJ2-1	TGCAGTGCTAGAGATACTAGCGGGGGCCTAGCAGAGCAGTTCTTC	CSARDTSGGLAEQFF
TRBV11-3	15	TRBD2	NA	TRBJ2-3	TGTGCCAGCAGCTCCGGGGGGGGCTACACAGATACGCAGTATTTT	CASSSGGGYTDTQYF
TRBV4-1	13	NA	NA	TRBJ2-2	TGCGCCAGCAGCCACGCGAACACCGGGGAGCTGTTTTTT	CASSHANTGELFF
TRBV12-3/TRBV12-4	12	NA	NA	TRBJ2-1	TGTGCCAGCAGTCAGGGAGTGGGTGAGCAGTTCTTC	CASSQGVGEQFF
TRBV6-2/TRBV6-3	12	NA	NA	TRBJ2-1	TGTGCCAGCAGTTACACAAGCGTTGAGCAGTTCTTC	CASSYTSVEQFF
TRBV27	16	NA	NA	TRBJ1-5	TGTGCCAGCAGTTCCGGACGGCAGAATCCACATCAGCCCCAGCATTTT	CASSSGRQNPHQPQHF
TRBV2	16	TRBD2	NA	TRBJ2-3	TGTGCCAGCAGTGACGCGACTAGCGGGAACACAGATACGCAGTATTTT	CASSDATSGNTDTQYF
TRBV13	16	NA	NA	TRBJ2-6	TGTGCCAGCAGCTTACCGGGTAGGAGTGGGGCCAACGTCCTGACTTTC	CASSLPGRSGANVLTF
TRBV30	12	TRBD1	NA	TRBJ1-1	TGTGCCTGGAGCCGCGGACAGGGGCATGCTTTCTTT	CAWSRGQGHAFF
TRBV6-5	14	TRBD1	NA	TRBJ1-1	TGTGCCAGCAGTCCCAGACAGGGAGGATTGGAAGCTTTCTTT	CASSPRQGGLEAFF
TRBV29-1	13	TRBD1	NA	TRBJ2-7	TGCAGCGCCCTGACAGGGGGCTTGGACGAGCAGTACTTC	CSALTGGLDEQYF
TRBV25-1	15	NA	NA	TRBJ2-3	TGTGCCAGCAGTAAGGGTCGGGAGAACACAGATACGCAGTATTTT	CASSKGRENTDTQYF